A selection of T cell receptor beta chains follows, all from one sample in a study of T cells in localized non-small cell lung cancer. Data came from immunoSEQ multiplex PCR; TCRdb stores just in-frame clones and leaves some out. Here the sample spans about 79,000 clones, around 90% being singletons. This specimen was peripheral blood, taken before any cancer treatment. Receptors originate from a woman aged 35 to 70 with stage I squamous cell lung carcinoma. Each CDR3 is given with its conserved first and last residue. Fields, in order: V gene, clone size, D gene, J gene, CDR3 protein, CDR3 DNA. The D gene is left open where the match is weak. Part of the rows lack a size; the others show once, few, many or a class for expanded clones.

v_call: TRBV27; clone_size: -; d_call: -; j_call: TRBJ2-7; cdr3_aa: CASAEGPSNEQYF; cdr3_nt: TGTGCCAGCGCAGAAGGCCCCTCCAACGAGCAGTACTTC
v_call: TRBV6-1; clone_size: -; d_call: -; j_call: TRBJ1-1; cdr3_aa: CASSEVATAAFF; cdr3_nt: TGTGCCAGCAGTGAAGTCGCCACTGCGGCTTTCTTT
v_call: TRBV19; clone_size: -; d_call: -; j_call: TRBJ2-2; cdr3_aa: CASSIGLGNTGELFF; cdr3_nt: TGTGCCAGTAGTATCGGATTAGGGAACACCGGGGAGCTGTTTTTT
v_call: TRBV7-2; clone_size: -; d_call: -; j_call: TRBJ2-3; cdr3_aa: CASSLGRGTDTQYF; cdr3_nt: TGTGCCAGCAGCTTGGGCCGGGGGACAGATACGCAGTATTTT
v_call: TRBV10-1; clone_size: -; d_call: -; j_call: TRBJ1-6; cdr3_aa: CASSESQGKGSPLHF; cdr3_nt: TGCGCCAGCAGTGAGTCGCAGGGGAAAGGCTCACCCCTCCACTTT
v_call: TRBV18; clone_size: -; d_call: -; j_call: TRBJ1-5; cdr3_aa: CASSPLGNRDQPQHF; cdr3_nt: TGTGCCAGCTCACCGCTCGGGAACAGGGATCAGCCCCAGCATTTT
v_call: TRBV30; clone_size: -; d_call: -; j_call: TRBJ1-1; cdr3_aa: CAWSAGGRDTEAFF; cdr3_nt: TGTGCCTGGAGTGCTGGGGGCCGGGACACTGAAGCTTTCTTT
v_call: TRBV15; clone_size: once; d_call: TRBD1; j_call: TRBJ1-1; cdr3_aa: CATSRDRTGATEAFF; cdr3_nt: TGTGCCACCAGCAGAGATCGTACAGGGGCCACTGAAGCTTTCTTT
v_call: TRBV6-5; clone_size: -; d_call: -; j_call: TRBJ2-1; cdr3_aa: CASSSPGNEQFF; cdr3_nt: TGTGCCAGCAGTTCCCCGGGAAATGAGCAGTTCTTC
v_call: TRBV4-1; clone_size: -; d_call: -; j_call: TRBJ2-5; cdr3_aa: CASSQAEQIPGTQYF; cdr3_nt: TGCGCCAGCAGCCAAGCGGAGCAAATCCCTGGGACCCAGTACTTC
v_call: TRBV30; clone_size: -; d_call: -; j_call: TRBJ2-2; cdr3_aa: CAWSLVNTGELFF; cdr3_nt: TGTGCCTGGAGTTTGGTAAACACCGGGGAGCTGTTTTTT
v_call: TRBV5-1; clone_size: -; d_call: TRBD2; j_call: TRBJ2-1; cdr3_aa: CASSLGSGGANEQFF; cdr3_nt: TGCGCCAGCAGCTTGGGGAGCGGGGGGGCCAATGAGCAGTTCTTC
v_call: TRBV18; clone_size: -; d_call: -; j_call: TRBJ1-5; cdr3_aa: CASSPGPQDQPQHF; cdr3_nt: TGTGCCAGCTCACCCGGACCACAGGATCAGCCCCAGCATTTT
v_call: TRBV15; clone_size: -; d_call: -; j_call: TRBJ1-6; cdr3_aa: CATSREGSRNSPLHF; cdr3_nt: TGTGCCACCAGCAGAGAAGGCTCTCGGAATTCACCCCTCCACTTT
v_call: TRBV9; clone_size: few; d_call: -; j_call: TRBJ1-3; cdr3_aa: CASSVSDIASGNTIYF; cdr3_nt: TGTGCCAGCAGCGTCTCCGACATAGCCTCTGGAAACACCATATATTTT
v_call: TRBV5-4; clone_size: -; d_call: TRBD1; j_call: TRBJ1-2; cdr3_aa: CASSGDSYGYTF; cdr3_nt: TGTGCCAGCAGCGGGGACAGTTATGGCTACACCTTC
v_call: TRBV6-1; clone_size: -; d_call: -; j_call: TRBJ1-1; cdr3_aa: CASSESRVRASF; cdr3_nt: TGTGCCAGCAGTGAATCGCGGGTGAGGGCTTCCTTT
v_call: TRBV5-4; clone_size: once; d_call: TRBD1; j_call: TRBJ1-2; cdr3_aa: CASSYNRGGGYTF; cdr3_nt: TGTGCCAGCAGTTATAACAGGGGCGGGGGCTACACCTTC
v_call: TRBV27; clone_size: once; d_call: -; j_call: TRBJ2-3; cdr3_aa: CASTWLGTQYF; cdr3_nt: TGTGCCAGCACCTGGTTGGGTACGCAGTATTTT
v_call: TRBV30; clone_size: -; d_call: -; j_call: TRBJ1-5; cdr3_aa: CAWTQGNSNQPQHF; cdr3_nt: TGTGCCTGGACCCAGGGAAATAGCAATCAGCCCCAGCATTTT
v_call: TRBV4-1; clone_size: -; d_call: -; j_call: TRBJ1-3; cdr3_aa: CASSPGVGSGNTIYF; cdr3_nt: TGCGCCAGCAGCCCAGGGGTCGGCTCTGGAAACACCATATATTTT
v_call: TRBV30; clone_size: -; d_call: -; j_call: TRBJ1-1; cdr3_aa: CAWMVFTEAFF; cdr3_nt: TGTGCCTGGATGGTTTTCACTGAAGCTTTCTTT
v_call: TRBV28; clone_size: -; d_call: TRBD1; j_call: TRBJ1-2; cdr3_aa: CASSIIGTANYGYTF; cdr3_nt: TGTGCCAGCAGTATTATCGGGACAGCAAACTATGGCTACACCTTC
v_call: TRBV19; clone_size: -; d_call: -; j_call: TRBJ2-7; cdr3_aa: CASSTTGTSAEQYF; cdr3_nt: TGTGCCAGTAGTACCACCGGGACTTCGGCCGAGCAGTACTTC
v_call: TRBV2; clone_size: few; d_call: TRBD1; j_call: TRBJ2-7; cdr3_aa: CATTGTDSYEQYF; cdr3_nt: TGTGCCACAACCGGGACAGACTCCTACGAGCAGTACTTC
v_call: TRBV6-5; clone_size: -; d_call: TRBD1; j_call: TRBJ2-3; cdr3_aa: CASSYSGTGGDTQYF; cdr3_nt: TGTGCCAGCAGTTACTCAGGAACAGGGGGTGATACGCAGTATTTT
v_call: TRBV5-8; clone_size: -; d_call: -; j_call: TRBJ1-5; cdr3_aa: CASSLFDPRPQHF; cdr3_nt: TGTGCCAGCAGCTTGTTCGACCCTCGGCCCCAGCATTTT
v_call: TRBV30; clone_size: -; d_call: TRBD2; j_call: TRBJ2-5; cdr3_aa: CAWSGGAVQSGGTLKTQYF; cdr3_nt: TGTGCCTGGAGCGGTGGGGCCGTACAATCCGGGGGGACCCTAAAGACCCAGTACTTC
v_call: TRBV13; clone_size: -; d_call: -; j_call: TRBJ1-2; cdr3_aa: CASSLRQAYGYTF; cdr3_nt: TGTGCCAGCAGCTTACGACAGGCCTATGGCTACACCTTC
v_call: TRBV5-4; clone_size: -; d_call: TRBD1; j_call: TRBJ2-6; cdr3_aa: CASRQGASGANVLTF; cdr3_nt: TGTGCCAGCCGACAGGGGGCTTCTGGGGCCAACGTCCTGACTTTC
v_call: TRBV7-3; clone_size: -; d_call: TRBD2; j_call: TRBJ2-1; cdr3_aa: CASSLHPSGGAFFNEQFF; cdr3_nt: TGTGCCAGCAGCTTACACCCTAGCGGGGGGGCTTTCTTCAATGAGCAGTTCTTC
v_call: TRBV30; clone_size: -; d_call: -; j_call: TRBJ2-3; cdr3_aa: CAWSALTDTQYF; cdr3_nt: TGTGCCTGGAGTGCTCTCACAGATACGCAGTATTTT
v_call: TRBV10-2; clone_size: -; d_call: TRBD2; j_call: TRBJ2-1; cdr3_aa: CASSGPRGGLNEQFF; cdr3_nt: TGCGCCAGCAGTGGTCCCCGGGGGGGCCTCAATGAGCAGTTCTTC
v_call: TRBV2; clone_size: few; d_call: -; j_call: TRBJ2-3; cdr3_aa: CASSDDYRELATQYF; cdr3_nt: TGTGCCAGCAGTGATGATTACCGTGAATTGGCTACGCAGTATTTT
v_call: TRBV6-5; clone_size: -; d_call: -; j_call: TRBJ1-2; cdr3_aa: CASRETADYGYTF; cdr3_nt: TGTGCCAGCAGGGAGACAGCGGACTATGGCTACACCTTC
v_call: TRBV7-9; clone_size: -; d_call: -; j_call: TRBJ2-5; cdr3_aa: CASSRSQLKETQYF; cdr3_nt: TGTGCCAGCAGCCGCTCGCAGTTGAAAGAGACCCAGTACTTC
v_call: TRBV29-1; clone_size: once; d_call: TRBD1; j_call: TRBJ1-2; cdr3_aa: CSVVSDRDGYTF; cdr3_nt: TGCAGCGTTGTTTCCGACAGGGATGGCTACACCTTC
v_call: TRBV2; clone_size: -; d_call: -; j_call: TRBJ2-5; cdr3_aa: CASSLGWRDEAETQYF; cdr3_nt: TGTGCCAGCAGTTTGGGTTGGAGGGACGAGGCGGAGACCCAGTACTTC
v_call: TRBV29-1; clone_size: -; d_call: TRBD1; j_call: TRBJ2-7; cdr3_aa: CSVRRTGDYEQYF; cdr3_nt: TGCAGCGTTAGGCGGACAGGGGACTACGAGCAGTACTTC
v_call: TRBV7-9; clone_size: -; d_call: -; j_call: TRBJ1-1; cdr3_aa: CASSLGGEAFF; cdr3_nt: TGTGCCAGCAGCCTGGGGGGGGAAGCTTTCTTT
v_call: TRBV27; clone_size: -; d_call: -; j_call: TRBJ1-2; cdr3_aa: CASSSQGDYGYTF; cdr3_nt: TGTGCCAGCAGTTCTCAGGGAGACTATGGCTACACCTTC
v_call: TRBV2; clone_size: -; d_call: -; j_call: TRBJ1-5; cdr3_aa: CASTGTYNQPQHF; cdr3_nt: TGTGCCAGCACCGGGACCTATAATCAGCCCCAGCATTTT
v_call: TRBV5-1; clone_size: -; d_call: TRBD2; j_call: TRBJ2-7; cdr3_aa: CASSLAGTSTYEQYF; cdr3_nt: TGCGCCAGCAGCTTGGCCGGGACTAGCACCTACGAGCAGTACTTC
v_call: TRBV5-4; clone_size: -; d_call: -; j_call: TRBJ2-1; cdr3_aa: CASSRQRFDEQFF; cdr3_nt: TGTGCCAGCAGCAGGCAACGGTTCGATGAGCAGTTCTTC
v_call: TRBV5-1; clone_size: -; d_call: -; j_call: TRBJ2-6; cdr3_aa: CASSPAWEASGANVLTF; cdr3_nt: TGCGCCAGCAGCCCGGCCTGGGAAGCCTCTGGGGCCAACGTCCTGACTTTC
v_call: TRBV5-6; clone_size: -; d_call: -; j_call: TRBJ1-2; cdr3_aa: CASSLSGGGPYGYTF; cdr3_nt: TGTGCCAGCAGCTTGTCCGGGGGCGGCCCCTATGGCTACACCTTC
v_call: TRBV2; clone_size: -; d_call: TRBD2; j_call: TRBJ2-7; cdr3_aa: CASSDGGGRTYEQYF; cdr3_nt: TGTGCCAGCAGTGATGGGGGGGGTCGTACCTACGAGCAGTACTTC
v_call: TRBV4-2; clone_size: -; d_call: -; j_call: TRBJ1-5; cdr3_aa: CASSQVPGQPQHF; cdr3_nt: TGTGCCAGCAGCCAAGTTCCGGGCCAGCCCCAGCATTTT
v_call: TRBV5-1; clone_size: few; d_call: -; j_call: TRBJ2-7; cdr3_aa: CASSSQGGTYEQYF; cdr3_nt: TGCGCCAGCAGCAGTCAGGGAGGAACCTACGAGCAGTACTTC
v_call: TRBV9; clone_size: -; d_call: TRBD2; j_call: TRBJ2-3; cdr3_aa: CASSAGGPTDTQYF; cdr3_nt: TGTGCCAGCAGCGCGGGGGGGCCCACAGATACGCAGTATTTT